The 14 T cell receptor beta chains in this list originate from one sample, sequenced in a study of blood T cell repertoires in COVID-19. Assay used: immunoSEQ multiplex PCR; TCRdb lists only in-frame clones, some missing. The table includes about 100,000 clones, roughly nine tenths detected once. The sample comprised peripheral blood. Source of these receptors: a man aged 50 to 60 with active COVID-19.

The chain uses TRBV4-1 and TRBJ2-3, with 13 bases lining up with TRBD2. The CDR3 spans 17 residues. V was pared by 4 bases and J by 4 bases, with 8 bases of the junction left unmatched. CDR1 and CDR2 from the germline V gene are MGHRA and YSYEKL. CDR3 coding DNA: TGCGCCAGCAGCCCCGATCGTACTAGCGGGGGGGCAGATACGCAGTATTTT. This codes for CASSPDRTSGGADTQYF.

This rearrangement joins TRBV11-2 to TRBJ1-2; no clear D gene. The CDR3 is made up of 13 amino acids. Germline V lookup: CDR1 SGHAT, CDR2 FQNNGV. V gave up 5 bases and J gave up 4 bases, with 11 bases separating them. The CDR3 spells CASSPNPGYGYTF. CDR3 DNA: TGTGCCAGCAGCCCCAACCCGGGCTATGGCTACACCTTC.

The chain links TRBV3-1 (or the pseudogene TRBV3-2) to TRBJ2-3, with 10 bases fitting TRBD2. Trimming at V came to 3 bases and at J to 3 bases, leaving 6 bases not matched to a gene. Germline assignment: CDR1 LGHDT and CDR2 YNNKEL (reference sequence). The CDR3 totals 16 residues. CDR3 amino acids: CASSQLTSGVTDTQYF. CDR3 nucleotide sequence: TGTGCCAGCAGCCAGTTAACTAGCGGGGTTACAGATACGCAGTATTTT.

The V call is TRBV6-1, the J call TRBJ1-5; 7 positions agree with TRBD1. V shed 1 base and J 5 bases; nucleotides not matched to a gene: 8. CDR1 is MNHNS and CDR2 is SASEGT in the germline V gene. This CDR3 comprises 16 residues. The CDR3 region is CASSEGGGEVDQPQHF. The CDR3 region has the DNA TGTGCCAGCAGTGAAGGAGGGGGCGAGGTGGATCAGCCCCAGCATTTT.

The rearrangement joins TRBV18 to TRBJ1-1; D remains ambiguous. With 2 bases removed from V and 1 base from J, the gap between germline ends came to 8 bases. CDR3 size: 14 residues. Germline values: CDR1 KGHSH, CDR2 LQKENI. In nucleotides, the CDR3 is TGTGCCAGCTCACCAGGCCAACCGAACACTGAAGCTTTCTTT. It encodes CASSPGQPNTEAFF. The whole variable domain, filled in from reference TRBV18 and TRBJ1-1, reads NAGVMQNPRHLVRRRGQEARLRCSPMKGHSHVYWYRQLPEEGLKFMVYLQKENIIDESGMPKERFSAEFPKEGPSILRIQQVVRGDSAAYFCASSPGQPNTEAFFGQGTRLTVV.

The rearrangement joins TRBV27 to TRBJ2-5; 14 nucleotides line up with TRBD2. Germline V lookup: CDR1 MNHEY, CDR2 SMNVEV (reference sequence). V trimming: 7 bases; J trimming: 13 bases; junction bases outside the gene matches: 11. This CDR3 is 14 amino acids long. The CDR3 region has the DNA TGTGCCAGCACCATAAGGACTAGCGGGGGGAAGATGTACTTC. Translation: CASTIRTSGGKMYF.

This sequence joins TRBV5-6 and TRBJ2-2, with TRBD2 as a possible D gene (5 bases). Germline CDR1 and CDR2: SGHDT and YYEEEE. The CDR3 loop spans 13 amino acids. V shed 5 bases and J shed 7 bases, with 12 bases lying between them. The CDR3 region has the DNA TGTGCCAGCAGAAGAGGACTGGGCGGGGAGCTGTTTTTT. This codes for CASRRGLGGELFF. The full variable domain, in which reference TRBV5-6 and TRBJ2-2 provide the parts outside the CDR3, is DAGVTQSPTHLIKTRGQQVTLRCSPKSGHDTVSWYQQALGQGPQFIFQYYEEEERQRGNFPDRFSGHQFPNYSSELNVNALLLGDSALYLCASRRGLGGELFFGEGSRLTVL.

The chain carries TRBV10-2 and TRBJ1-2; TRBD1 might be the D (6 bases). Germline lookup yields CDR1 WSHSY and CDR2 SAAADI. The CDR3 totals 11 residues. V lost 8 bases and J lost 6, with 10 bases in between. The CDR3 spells CASLQGNGYTF. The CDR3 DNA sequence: TGCGCCAGCCTACAGGGAAATGGCTACACCTTC.

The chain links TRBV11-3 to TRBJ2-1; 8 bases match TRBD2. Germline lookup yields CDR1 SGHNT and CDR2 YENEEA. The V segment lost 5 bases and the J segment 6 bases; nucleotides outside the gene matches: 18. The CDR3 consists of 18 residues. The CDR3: CASSTRPQSAGGGNEQFF. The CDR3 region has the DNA TGTGCCAGCAGCACTAGGCCACAGTCGGCGGGAGGAGGCAATGAGCAGTTCTTC. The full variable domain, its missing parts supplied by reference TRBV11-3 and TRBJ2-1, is EAGVVQSPRYKIIEKKQPVAFWCNPISGHNTLYWYLQNLGQGPELLIRYENEEAVDDSQLPKDRFSAERLKGVDSTLKIQPAELGDSAVYLCASSTRPQSAGGGNEQFFGPGTRLTVL.

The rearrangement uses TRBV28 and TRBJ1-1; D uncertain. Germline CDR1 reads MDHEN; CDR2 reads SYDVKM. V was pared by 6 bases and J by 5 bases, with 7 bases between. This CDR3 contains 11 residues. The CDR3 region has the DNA TGTGCCAGCAGGGCCGTAACTGAAGCTTTCTTT. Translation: CASRAVTEAFF.

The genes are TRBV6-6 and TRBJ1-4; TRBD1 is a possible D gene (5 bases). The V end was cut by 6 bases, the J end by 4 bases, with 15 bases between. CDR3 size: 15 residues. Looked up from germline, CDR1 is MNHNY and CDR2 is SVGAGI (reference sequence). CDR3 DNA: TGTGCCAGCAGCACCGGCGGGGCCGGTAATGAAAAACTGTTTTTT. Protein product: CASSTGGAGNEKLFF.

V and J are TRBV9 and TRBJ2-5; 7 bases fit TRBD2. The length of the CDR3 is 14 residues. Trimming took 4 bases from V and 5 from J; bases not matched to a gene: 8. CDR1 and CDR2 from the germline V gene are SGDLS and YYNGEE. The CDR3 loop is CASSPRIGGETQYF. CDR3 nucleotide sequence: TGTGCCAGCAGCCCTCGGATCGGGGGGGAGACCCAGTACTTC.

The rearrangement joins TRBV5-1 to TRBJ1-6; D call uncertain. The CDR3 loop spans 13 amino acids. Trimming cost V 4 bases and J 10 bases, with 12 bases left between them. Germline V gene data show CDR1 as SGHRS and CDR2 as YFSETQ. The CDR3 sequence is CASSVREGSPLHF. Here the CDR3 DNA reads TGCGCCAGCAGCGTCCGGGAGGGCTCACCCCTCCACTTT.

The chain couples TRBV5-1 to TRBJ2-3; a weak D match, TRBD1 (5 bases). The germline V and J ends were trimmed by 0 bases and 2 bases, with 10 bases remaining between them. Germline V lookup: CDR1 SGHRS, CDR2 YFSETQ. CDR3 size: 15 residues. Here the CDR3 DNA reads TGCGCCAGCAGCTTGGCTTTAGGGGTCACAGATACGCAGTATTTT. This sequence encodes CASSLALGVTDTQYF. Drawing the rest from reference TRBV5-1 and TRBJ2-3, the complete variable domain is KAGVTQTPRYLIKTRGQQVTLSCSPISGHRSVSWYQQTPGQGLQFLFEYFSETQRNKGNFPGRFSGRQFSNSRSEMNVSTLELGDSALYLCASSLALGVTDTQYFGPGTRLTVL.